Shown below are 8 T cell receptor beta chains from a single sample sequenced in a study of neoadjuvant anti-PD-1 for oral cavity cancer. Clones were read by immunoSEQ multiplex PCR, and TCRdb kept only the in-frame ones, dropping some. This sample has around 68,000 clones, with 86% found just once. Indicated time point: after neoadjuvant nivolumab, at surgical resection. Sequencing used PBMCs, obtained after nivolumab (anti-PD-1) treatment. The receptors were gathered from a person between 35 and 79 years old with oral cavity squamous cell carcinoma.

CDR3 sequence (DNA): TGTGCCACGTGGGGCCCCCCCTCCTACGAGCAGTACTTC. Protein product: CATWGPPSYEQYF. The chain employs TRBV19 and TRBJ2-7; TRBD1 might be the D (5 bases). CDR1 is LNHDA and CDR2 is SQIVND in the germline V gene (reference sequence). V was cut by 10 bases and J by 0 bases, with 13 bases left in between. CDR3 length: 13 amino acids.

This chain joins TRBV7-9 and TRBJ2-1; 10 nucleotides agree with TRBD1. Germline CDR1 reads SEHNR; CDR2 reads FQNEAQ (reference sequence). There are 15 residues in the CDR3. The junction had 6 bases not matched to a gene; V was cut back by 2 bases and J by 8 bases. CDR3 sequence: CASSLRQGAVDEQFF. The CDR3 DNA follows: TGTGCCAGCAGCTTACGACAGGGGGCCGTCGATGAGCAGTTCTTC.

The V gene is TRBV4-1, the J gene TRBJ1-5; a weak D match, TRBD1 (5 bases). V was cut by 2 bases and J by 2 bases, with 10 bases left in between. The CDR3 contains 15 residues. Germline-derived CDR1 and CDR2 are MGHRA and YSYEKL. CDR3 sequence reads: CASSQRGVGNQPQHF. The CDR3, as DNA: TGCGCCAGCAGCCAACGGGGGGTCGGCAATCAGCCCCAGCATTTT.

As DNA, the CDR3 is TGTGCCAGCAGTCGCCAACAGGGAACTGAAGCTTTCTTT. This gives the protein CASSRQQGTEAFF. The rearrangement uses TRBV27 and TRBJ1-1, with a weak D call TRBD1 (6 bases). Deletions cut 5 bases from V and 5 bases from J, with 12 bases between. The CDR3 has 13 residues. The germline gives CDR1 MNHEY, CDR2 SMNVEV (reference sequence).

V usage is TRBV19 and J usage is TRBJ1-4; tentatively, D is TRBD1 (6 bases). This CDR3 comprises 11 residues. V lost 10 bases to trimming and J lost 7 bases, with 10 bases between them. CDR1 is LNHDA, CDR2 SQIVND, per germline (reference sequence). This CDR3 reads CATRGSEKLFF. CDR3 DNA: TGTGCCACCAGGGGATCTGAAAAACTGTTTTTT.

The V gene is TRBV5-1, the J gene TRBJ1-2; 7 bases map to TRBD1. Germline CDR1 SGHRS, CDR2 YFSETQ. The CDR3 sequence is 16 residues long. Trimming cost V 7 bases and J 3 bases; bases outside gene matches: 15. CDR3 sequence: CASGRGAGGRDYGYTF. DNA for the CDR3: TGCGCCAGCGGTCGTGGGGCAGGGGGACGGGACTATGGCTACACCTTC.

This clone was detected once. The chain has TRBV4-1 and TRBJ2-7; 9 nucleotides agree with TRBD1. Per germline, CDR1 MGHRA and CDR2 YSYEKL. J was trimmed by 6 bases and V by 2 bases; bases with no gene match: 8. The CDR3 runs 15 residues. CDR3 coding DNA: TGCGCCAGCAGCCAATCCGGGACAGGGACACTCGAGCAGTACTTC. Encoded protein: CASSQSGTGTLEQYF.

The chain links TRBV9 to TRBJ2-1; D remains ambiguous. The CDR3 covers 15 residues. V gave up 0 bases and J gave up 0 bases, with 7 bases separating them. The germline V gene has CDR1 SGDLS and CDR2 YYNGEE. Here the CDR3 DNA reads TGTGCCAGCAGCGTAGATACCCTCTCCTACAATGAGCAGTTCTTC. Protein product: CASSVDTLSYNEQFF.